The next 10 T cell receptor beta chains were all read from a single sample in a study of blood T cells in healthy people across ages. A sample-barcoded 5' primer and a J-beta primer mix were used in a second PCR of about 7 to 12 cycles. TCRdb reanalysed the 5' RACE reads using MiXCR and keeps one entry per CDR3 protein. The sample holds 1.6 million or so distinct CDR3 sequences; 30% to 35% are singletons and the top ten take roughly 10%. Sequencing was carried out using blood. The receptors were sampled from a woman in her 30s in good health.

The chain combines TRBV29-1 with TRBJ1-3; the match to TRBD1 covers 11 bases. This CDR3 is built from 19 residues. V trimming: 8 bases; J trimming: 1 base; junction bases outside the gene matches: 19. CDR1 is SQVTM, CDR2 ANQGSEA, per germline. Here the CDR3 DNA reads TGCAGCCACCAAGATGGGGACAGGGGGTCAAGGGAGTCTGGAAACACCATATATTTT. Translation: CSHQDGDRGSRESGNTIYF.

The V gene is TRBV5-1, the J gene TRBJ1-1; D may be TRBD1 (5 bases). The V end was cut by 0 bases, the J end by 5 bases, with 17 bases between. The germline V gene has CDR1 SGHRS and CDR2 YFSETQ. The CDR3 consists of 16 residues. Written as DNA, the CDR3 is TGCGCCAGCAGCTTGGAGGCAGGGCTACGGTATACTGAAGCTTTCTTT. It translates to CASSLEAGLRYTEAFF.

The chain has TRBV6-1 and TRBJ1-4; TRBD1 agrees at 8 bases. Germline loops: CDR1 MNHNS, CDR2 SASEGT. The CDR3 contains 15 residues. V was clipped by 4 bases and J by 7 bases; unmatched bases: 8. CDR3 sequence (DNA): TGTGCCAGCAGTGGGGGGGACAGGAGGAGTGAAAAACTGTTTTTT. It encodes CASSGGDRRSEKLFF.

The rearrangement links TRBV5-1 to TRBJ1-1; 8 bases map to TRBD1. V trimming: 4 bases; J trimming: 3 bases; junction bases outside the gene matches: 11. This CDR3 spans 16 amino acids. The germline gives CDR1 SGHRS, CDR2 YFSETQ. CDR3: CASSITPGGMDTEAFF. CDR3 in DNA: TGCGCCAGCAGCATAACCCCAGGGGGCATGGACACTGAAGCTTTCTTT.

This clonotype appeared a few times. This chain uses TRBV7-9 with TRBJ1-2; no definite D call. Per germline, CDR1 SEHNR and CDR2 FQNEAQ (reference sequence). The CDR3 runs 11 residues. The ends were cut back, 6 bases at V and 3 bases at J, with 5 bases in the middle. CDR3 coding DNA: TGTGCCAGCAGGGTCGACTATGGCTACACCTTC. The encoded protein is CASRVDYGYTF.

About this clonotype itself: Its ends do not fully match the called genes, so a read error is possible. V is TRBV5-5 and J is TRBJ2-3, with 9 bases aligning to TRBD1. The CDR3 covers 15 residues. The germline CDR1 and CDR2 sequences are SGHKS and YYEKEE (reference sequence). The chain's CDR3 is CAISRRDRAGDTQYF. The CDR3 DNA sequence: TGTGCCATCAGCCGAAGGGACAGGGCTGGAGATACGCAGTATTTT.

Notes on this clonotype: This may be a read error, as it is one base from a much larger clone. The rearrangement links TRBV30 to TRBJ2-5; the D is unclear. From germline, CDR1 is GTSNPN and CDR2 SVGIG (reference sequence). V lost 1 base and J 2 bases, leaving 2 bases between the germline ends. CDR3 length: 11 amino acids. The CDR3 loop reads CAWSEQETQYF. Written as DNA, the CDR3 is TGTGCCTGGAGTGAGCAAGAGACCCAGTACTTC.

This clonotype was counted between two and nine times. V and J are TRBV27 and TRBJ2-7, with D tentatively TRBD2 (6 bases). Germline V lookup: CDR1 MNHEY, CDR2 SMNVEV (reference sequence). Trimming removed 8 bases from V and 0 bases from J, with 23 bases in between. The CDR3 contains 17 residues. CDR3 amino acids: CASPSSAVAVASYEQYF. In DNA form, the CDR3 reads TGTGCCAGCCCATCATCCGCGGTAGCGGTAGCCTCCTACGAGCAGTACTTC.

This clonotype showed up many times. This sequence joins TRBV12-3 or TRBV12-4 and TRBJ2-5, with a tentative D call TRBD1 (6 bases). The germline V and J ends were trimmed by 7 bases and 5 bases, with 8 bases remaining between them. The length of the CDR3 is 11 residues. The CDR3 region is CASTRGETQYF. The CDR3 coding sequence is TGTGCCAGCACTAGGGGGGAGACCCAGTACTTC.

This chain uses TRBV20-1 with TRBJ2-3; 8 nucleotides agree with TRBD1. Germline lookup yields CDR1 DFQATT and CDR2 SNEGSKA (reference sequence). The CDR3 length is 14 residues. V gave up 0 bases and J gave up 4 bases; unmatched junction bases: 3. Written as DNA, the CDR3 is TGCAGTGCTAGAGACCCGGACAGGGCAGATACGCAGTATTTT. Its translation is CSARDPDRADTQYF.